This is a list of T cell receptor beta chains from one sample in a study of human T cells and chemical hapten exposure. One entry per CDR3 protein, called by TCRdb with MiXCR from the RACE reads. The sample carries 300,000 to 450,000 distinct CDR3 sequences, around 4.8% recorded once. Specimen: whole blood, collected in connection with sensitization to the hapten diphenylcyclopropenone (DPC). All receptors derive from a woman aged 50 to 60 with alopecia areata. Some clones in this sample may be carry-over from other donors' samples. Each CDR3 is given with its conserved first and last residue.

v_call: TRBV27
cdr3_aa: CASSYGTRQSQETQYF

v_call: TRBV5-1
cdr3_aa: CASSLGSVAGRQETQYF

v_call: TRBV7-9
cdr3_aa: CASSLGTSGIHNEQFF

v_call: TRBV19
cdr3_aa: CATSSGGNTDTQYF

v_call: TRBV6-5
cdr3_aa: CASRARGGGNTIYF

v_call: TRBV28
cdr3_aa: CASSSSEAGGGKEQYF

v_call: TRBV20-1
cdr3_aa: CSARGQGGSEQFF

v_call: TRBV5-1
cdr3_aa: CASSLEGFEQFF

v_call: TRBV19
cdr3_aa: CASSIDPTGIGNQPQHF

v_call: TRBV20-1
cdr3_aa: CSPTQGNSNQPQHF

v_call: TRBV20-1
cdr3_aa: CSAGQGVPGELFF

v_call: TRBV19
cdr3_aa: CASSIPDFQETQYF

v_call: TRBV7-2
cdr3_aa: CASSRSGYTYEQYF

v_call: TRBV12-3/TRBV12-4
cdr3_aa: CASSFLGTTLNTEAFF

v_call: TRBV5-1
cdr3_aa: CASSLRTGGNTEAFF

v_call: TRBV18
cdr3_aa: CASSLPTSGRGGQYF

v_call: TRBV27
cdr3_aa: CAIRPGPGGAYNEQFF

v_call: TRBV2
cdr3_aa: CASILDTGAALNSGANVLTF

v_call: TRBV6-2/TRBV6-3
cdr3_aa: CASSFSGARNTEAFF

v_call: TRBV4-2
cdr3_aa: CASSPLRGGGSDTQYF

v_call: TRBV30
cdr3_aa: CAWQETEAFF

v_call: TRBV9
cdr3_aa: CASSVVSSGTDTQYF

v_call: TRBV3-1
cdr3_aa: CASSQGLGLETQYF

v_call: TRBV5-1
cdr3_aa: CASSLAGGEFNTEAFF

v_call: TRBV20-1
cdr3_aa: CSATRAGTEAFF

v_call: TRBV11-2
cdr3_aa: CASSSSLGLANYGYTF

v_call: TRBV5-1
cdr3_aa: CASRVTSTDTQYF

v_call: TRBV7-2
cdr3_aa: CASSPLWNTQYF

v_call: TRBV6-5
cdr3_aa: CASSHRDRGNNEQFF

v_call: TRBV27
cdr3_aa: CASSLKGPRGYEQYF

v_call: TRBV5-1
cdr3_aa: CASSPYLRREQYF

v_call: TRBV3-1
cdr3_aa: CASSQDDYNEQFF

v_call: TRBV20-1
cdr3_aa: CSARPGHDEKLFF

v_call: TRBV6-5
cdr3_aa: CASSYSTGLAVPGYEQYF

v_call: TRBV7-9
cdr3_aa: CASSGGAANTEAFF

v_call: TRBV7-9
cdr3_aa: CASSLGHELLNTEAFF

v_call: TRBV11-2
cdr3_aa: CASSTGPQAYNEQFF

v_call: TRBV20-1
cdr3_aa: CSATESNQPQHF

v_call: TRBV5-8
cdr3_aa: CASSSLAGELEETQYF

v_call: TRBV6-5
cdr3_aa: CASSGDRASYEQYF

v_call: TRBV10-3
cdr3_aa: CAISEPGLSTEAFF

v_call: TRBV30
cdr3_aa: CAWTPGGNSYEQYF

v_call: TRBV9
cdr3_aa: CASSVAASGASTDTQYF

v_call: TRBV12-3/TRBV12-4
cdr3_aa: CASTSRLGGTGELFF

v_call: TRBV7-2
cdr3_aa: CASSPVGASTDTQYF

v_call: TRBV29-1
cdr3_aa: CSVDILSGANVLTF